These 8 T cell receptor beta chains were all obtained from the same sample, sequenced in a study of OX40 agonist ivuxolimab in advanced cancers. Measured with immunoSEQ multiplex PCR; TCRdb has only the in-frame clones, and not every one. The data hold over 85,000 clones, with less than 90% observed a single time. The specimen was CD4+ or CD8+ T cells sorted from blood, collected in a trial of the OX40 agonist ivuxolimab. Receptor source: an adult with an advanced solid tumor such as melanoma, head and neck, liver or kidney cancer.

J is TRBJ1-1 and V is TRBV6-5; no clear D gene. Germline V gene lookup returns CDR1 MNHEY and CDR2 SVGAGI. Trimming removed 7 bases from V and 9 bases from J, with 21 bases in between. This CDR3 has 14 residues. CDR3 region: CASMPDGRPHQAFF. The CDR3 DNA reads as TGTGCCAGCATGCCGGACGGACGTCCCCACCAAGCTTTCTTT.

In DNA, the CDR3 is TGCGCCAGCAGCCCCTATACAGGGAATGAAAAACTGTTTTTT. Its protein is CASSPYTGNEKLFF. This sequence joins TRBV4-1 and TRBJ1-4; D may be TRBD1 (6 bases). The CDR3 totals 14 residues. Trimming left V 4 bases short and J 5 bases short, with 11 bases between. Germline V gene lookup returns CDR1 MGHRA and CDR2 YSYEKL.

This chain joins TRBV2 and TRBJ1-2, with 7 bases fitting TRBD1. The V and J ends lost 7 bases and 6 bases, in that order; junction bases with no gene match: 11. This CDR3 has 14 amino acids. Germline V gene sequence: CDR1 SNHLY, CDR2 FYNNEI. This CDR3 is CASTLDTGADGYTF. CDR3 DNA sequence: TGTGCCAGCACCCTAGACACAGGGGCCGATGGCTACACCTTC.

The chain combines TRBV27 with TRBJ2-1, with 7 bases identical to TRBD1. J lost 8 bases, V lost 6 bases, and 13 bases had no gene match. The CDR3 loop spans 15 amino acids. Germline V gene sequence: CDR1 MNHEY, CDR2 SMNVEV (reference sequence). The CDR3 region has the DNA TGTGCCAGCAGACACGGACAGGTATTACGCGATGAGCAGTTCTTC. Protein: CASRHGQVLRDEQFF.

V is TRBV5-6 and J is TRBJ2-2; D not resolved. In germline, CDR1 is SGHDT, CDR2 YYEEEE. The CDR3 length is 15 residues. Trimming took off 1 base at V and 0 bases at J, with 7 bases between the two ends. The CDR3 nucleotides are TGTGCCAGCAGCTTGAATTCCGCGAACACCGGGGAGCTGTTTTTT. Its protein is CASSLNSANTGELFF.

This CDR3 reads CASSPRTGRGYTF. The CDR3 DNA reads as TGTGCCAGCAGCCCGCGGACAGGTCGTGGCTACACCTTC. The gene calls are TRBV11-1 and TRBJ1-2; 7 bases line up with TRBD1. The CDR3 sequence is 13 residues long. The germline gives CDR1 SGHAT, CDR2 FQDESV (reference sequence). Trimming removed 5 bases from V and 7 bases from J; junction bases left unmatched: 7.

The V gene is TRBV4-2, the J gene TRBJ1-2; maybe TRBD1 (5 bases). Germline V CDR1 and CDR2: LGHNA, YNFKEQ. The CDR3 is 15 amino acids. Between the trimmed V and J ends, which lost 1 base and 7 bases, there was a span of 16 bases. CDR3 protein: CASSQGGGSVFGYTF. Written as DNA, the CDR3 is TGTGCCAGCAGCCAAGGGGGGGGTTCGGTCTTTGGCTACACCTTC.

The chain has TRBV9 and TRBJ1-2; maybe TRBD1 (5 bases). The CDR3 covers 15 residues. Trimming removed 4 bases at V and 2 bases at J, with 15 bases between. The germline V gene encodes CDR1 SGDLS and CDR2 YYNGEE. Written as DNA, the CDR3 is TGTGCCAGCAGCCCCCGGGACGGCCTGAACTATGGCTACACCTTC. Its translation is CASSPRDGLNYGYTF. Based on the CDR3 plus reference TRBV9 and TRBJ1-2, the full variable domain is DSGVTQTPKHLITATGQRVTLRCSPRSGDLSVYWYQQSLDQGLQFLIQYYNGEERAKGNILERFSAQQFPDLHSELNLSSLELGDSALYFCASSPRDGLNYGYTFGSGTRLTVV.